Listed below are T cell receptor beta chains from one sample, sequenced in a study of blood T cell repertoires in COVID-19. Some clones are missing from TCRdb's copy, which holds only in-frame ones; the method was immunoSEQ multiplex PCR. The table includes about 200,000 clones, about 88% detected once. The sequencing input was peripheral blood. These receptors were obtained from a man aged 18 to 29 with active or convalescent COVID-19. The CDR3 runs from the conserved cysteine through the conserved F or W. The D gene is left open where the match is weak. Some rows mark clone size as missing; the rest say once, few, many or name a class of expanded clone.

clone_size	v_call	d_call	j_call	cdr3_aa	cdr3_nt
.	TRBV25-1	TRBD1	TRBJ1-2	CASSDGTGWYYGYTF	TGTGCCAGCAGTGACGGGACAGGGTGGTACTATGGCTACACCTTC
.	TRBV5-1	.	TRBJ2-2	CASSLVWTTDTGELFF	TGCGCCAGCAGCTTGGTTTGGACTACAGACACCGGGGAGCTGTTTTTT
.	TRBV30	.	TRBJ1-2	CAWSRGSLDYGYTF	TGTGCCTGGAGTAGGGGGAGTCTAGACTATGGCTACACCTTC
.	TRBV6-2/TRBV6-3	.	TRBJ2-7	CASSFLANGGEQYF	TGTGCCAGCAGTTTTCTAGCGAACGGGGGCGAGCAGTACTTC
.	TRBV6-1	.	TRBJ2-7	CASSDHTTYEQYF	TGTGCCAGCAGTGATCACACAACCTACGAGCAGTACTTC
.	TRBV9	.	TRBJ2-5	CASSVQYSAGETQYF	TGTGCCAGCAGCGTACAGTACAGTGCGGGGGAGACCCAGTACTTC
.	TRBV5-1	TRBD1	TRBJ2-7	CASSLAAGGPADEQYF	TGCGCCAGCAGCTTGGCGGCAGGGGGCCCCGCAGACGAGCAGTACTTC
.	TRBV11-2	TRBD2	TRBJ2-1	CASSLVASGGYEQFF	TGTGCCAGCAGCTTAGTCGCTAGCGGGGGATATGAGCAGTTCTTC
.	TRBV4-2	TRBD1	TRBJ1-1	CASSLRDRVNTEAFF	TGTGCCAGCAGCCTTCGGGACAGGGTGAACACTGAAGCTTTCTTT
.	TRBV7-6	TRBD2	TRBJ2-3	CASSLVASGGSDTQYF	TGTGCCAGCAGCTTAGTTGCCAGCGGGGGGTCAGATACGCAGTATTTT
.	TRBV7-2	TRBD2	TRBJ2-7	CASSLSRTSGRQQYF	TGTGCCAGCAGCTTATCCCGGACTAGCGGGAGACAGCAGTACTTC
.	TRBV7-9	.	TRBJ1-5	CASSLEVQGFVQPQHF	TGTGCCAGCAGCTTAGAGGTTCAGGGTTTCGTTCAGCCCCAGCATTTT
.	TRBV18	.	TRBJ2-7	CASSPEADEQYF	TGTGCCAGCTCACCTGAGGCGGACGAGCAGTACTTC
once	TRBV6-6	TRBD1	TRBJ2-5	CASSYSGQRQETQYF	TGTGCCAGCAGTTACTCGGGACAGAGACAAGAGACCCAGTACTTC
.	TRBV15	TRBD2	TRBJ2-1	CATSARLAGAIKDEQFF	TGTGCCACCAGCGCACGACTAGCGGGGGCGATTAAGGATGAGCAGTTCTTC
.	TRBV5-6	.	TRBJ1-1	CASSQDRLGTEAFF	TGTGCCAGCAGCCAAGACAGGCTGGGGACTGAAGCTTTCTTT
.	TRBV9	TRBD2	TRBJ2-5	CASSVGASGSGGETQYF	TGTGCCAGCAGCGTAGGAGCTAGCGGGAGCGGTGGAGAGACCCAGTACTTC
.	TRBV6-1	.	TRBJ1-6	CASSDRFYNSPLHF	TGTGCCAGCAGTGACAGGTTCTATAATTCACCCCTCCACTTT
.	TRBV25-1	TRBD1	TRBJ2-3	CASSDSGGFSTDTQYF	TGTGCCAGCAGTGACTCAGGGGGCTTTAGCACAGATACGCAGTATTTT
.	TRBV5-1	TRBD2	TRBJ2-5	CASSSLAGGQETQYF	TGCGCCAGCAGCTCGTTAGCGGGGGGGCAAGAGACCCAGTACTTC
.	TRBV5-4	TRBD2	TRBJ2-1	CASSLVGGLGSNEQFF	TGTGCCAGCAGCTTGGTCGGGGGACTAGGGTCCAATGAGCAGTTCTTC
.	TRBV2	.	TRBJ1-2	CASSGWRDNYGYTF	TGTGCCAGCAGTGGTTGGCGGGACAACTATGGCTACACCTTC
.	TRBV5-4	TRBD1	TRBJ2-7	CASSPELDRGGDEQYF	TGTGCCAGCAGCCCTGAGCTAGACAGGGGTGGCGACGAGCAGTACTTC
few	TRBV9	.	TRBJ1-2	CASSPSRGSIGDYGYTF	TGTGCCAGCAGCCCAAGTAGGGGGTCCATCGGAGACTATGGCTACACCTTC
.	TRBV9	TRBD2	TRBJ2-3	CASSVGSGRPTDTQYF	TGTGCCAGCAGCGTAGGTAGCGGGAGGCCCACAGATACGCAGTATTTT
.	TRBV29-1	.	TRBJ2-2	CSVLTPSNTGELFF	TGCAGCGTTCTTACACCCTCGAACACCGGGGAGCTGTTTTTT
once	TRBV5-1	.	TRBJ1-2	CASSLWQGSTFSHGYTF	TGCGCCAGCAGCTTGTGGCAGGGGTCCACTTTTAGTCATGGCTACACCTTC
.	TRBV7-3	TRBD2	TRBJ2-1	CASSLSGSGHNEQFF	TGTGCCAGCAGCTTAAGCGGGAGCGGACACAATGAGCAGTTCTTC
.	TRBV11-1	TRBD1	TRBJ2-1	CASSDRDRGSYNEQFF	TGTGCCAGCAGCGACCGGGACAGGGGGTCCTACAATGAGCAGTTCTTC
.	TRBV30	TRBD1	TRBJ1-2	CAWSVSDRGGYTF	TGTGCCTGGAGTGTCTCGGACAGGGGAGGCTACACCTTC
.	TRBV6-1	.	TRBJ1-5	CASSEDSHNQPQHF	TGTGCCAGCAGTGAAGATTCACATAATCAGCCCCAGCATTTT
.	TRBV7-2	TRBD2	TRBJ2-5	CASSLSGRAPETQYF	TGTGCCAGCAGCTTAAGCGGGAGGGCCCCAGAGACCCAGTACTTC
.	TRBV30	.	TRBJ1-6	CAWRTVINSPLHF	TGTGCCTGGAGAACAGTCATTAATTCACCCCTCCACTTT
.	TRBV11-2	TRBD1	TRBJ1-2	CASSLDPDRAFYGYTF	TGTGCCAGCAGCTTAGATCCGGACAGGGCCTTTTATGGCTACACCTTC
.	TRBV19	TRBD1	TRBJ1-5	CASTATGASYSNQPQHF	TGTGCCAGTACAGCGACAGGGGCGTCGTATAGCAATCAGCCCCAGCATTTT
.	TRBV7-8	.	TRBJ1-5	CASSLAWGQPQHF	TGTGCCAGCAGCTTAGCGTGGGGCCAGCCCCAGCATTTT
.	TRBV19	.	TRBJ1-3	CASSSTGSVDTIYF	TGTGCCAGTAGTAGTACAGGGTCAGTGGACACCATATATTTT
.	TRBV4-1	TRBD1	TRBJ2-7	CASSQAGDRITYEQYF	TGCGCCAGCAGCCAAGCCGGGGACAGGATAACCTACGAGCAGTACTTC
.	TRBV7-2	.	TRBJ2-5	CASRETSFVGETQYF	TGTGCCAGCAGAGAAACTAGTTTTGTGGGAGAGACCCAGTACTTC
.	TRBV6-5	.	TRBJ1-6	CASSSQVQSPLHF	TGTGCCAGCAGTTCGCAGGTGCAATCACCCCTCCACTTT
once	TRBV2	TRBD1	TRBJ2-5	CASKGQGGIETQYF	TGTGCCAGCAAAGGACAGGGAGGAATAGAGACCCAGTACTTC
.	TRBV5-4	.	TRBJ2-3	CATEVGGGTDTQYF	TGTGCCACCGAGGTTGGGGGCGGCACAGATACGCAGTATTTT
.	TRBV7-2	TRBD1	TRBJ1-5	CASSAGTGVNQPQHF	TGTGCCAGCAGCGCCGGGACAGGGGTCAATCAGCCCCAGCATTTT
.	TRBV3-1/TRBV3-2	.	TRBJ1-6	CASSQVLNSPLHF	TGTGCCAGCAGCCAAGTCCTCAATTCACCCCTCCACTTT
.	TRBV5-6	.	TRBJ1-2	CASSAGTRGYTF	TGTGCCAGCAGCGCAGGGACACGGGGCTACACCTTC
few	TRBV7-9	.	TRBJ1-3	CASSLSTLSGNTIYF	TGTGCCAGCAGCTTGAGTACCCTTTCTGGAAACACCATATATTTT